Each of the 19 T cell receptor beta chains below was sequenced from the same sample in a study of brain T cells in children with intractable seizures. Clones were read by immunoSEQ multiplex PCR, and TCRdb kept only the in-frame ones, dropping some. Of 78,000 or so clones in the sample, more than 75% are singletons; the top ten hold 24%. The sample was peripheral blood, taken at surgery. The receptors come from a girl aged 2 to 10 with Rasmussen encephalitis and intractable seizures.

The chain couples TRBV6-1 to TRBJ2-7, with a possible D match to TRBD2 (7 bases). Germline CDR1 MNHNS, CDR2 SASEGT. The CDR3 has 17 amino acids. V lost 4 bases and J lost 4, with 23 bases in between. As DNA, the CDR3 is TGTGCCAGCAGTGTTCAGCGGGGTACGCAGGGGCGGTACGAGCAGTACTTC. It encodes CASSVQRGTQGRYEQYF.

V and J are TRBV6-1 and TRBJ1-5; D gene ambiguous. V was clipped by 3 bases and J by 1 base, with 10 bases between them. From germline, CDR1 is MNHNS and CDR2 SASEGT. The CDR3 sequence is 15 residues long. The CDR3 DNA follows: TGTGCCAGCAGTGAGGCCCTTCGGAGCAATCAGCCCCAGCATTTT. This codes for CASSEALRSNQPQHF.

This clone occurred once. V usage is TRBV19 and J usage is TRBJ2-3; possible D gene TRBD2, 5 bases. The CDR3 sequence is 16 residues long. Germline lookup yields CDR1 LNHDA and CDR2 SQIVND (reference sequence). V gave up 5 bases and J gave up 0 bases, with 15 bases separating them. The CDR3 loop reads CASSSRVHPSTDTQYF. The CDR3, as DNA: TGTGCCAGTAGTTCGAGGGTACATCCTAGCACAGATACGCAGTATTTT.

This chain's CDR3 is CASSIKVNTEAFF. For the CDR3, the DNA is TGTGCCAGTAGTATTAAGGTGAACACTGAAGCTTTCTTT. This rearrangement joins TRBV19 to TRBJ1-1; D not certain. V was pared by 3 bases and J by 0 bases, with 5 bases between. The CDR3 runs 13 residues. Germline V lookup: CDR1 LNHDA, CDR2 SQIVND (reference sequence).

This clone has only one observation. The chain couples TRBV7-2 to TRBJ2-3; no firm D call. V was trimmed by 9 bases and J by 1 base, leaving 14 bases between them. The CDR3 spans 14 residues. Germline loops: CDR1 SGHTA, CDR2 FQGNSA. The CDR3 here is CARGSSWGTDTQYF. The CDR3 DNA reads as TGTGCCAGGGGGTCCTCCTGGGGCACAGATACGCAGTATTTT.

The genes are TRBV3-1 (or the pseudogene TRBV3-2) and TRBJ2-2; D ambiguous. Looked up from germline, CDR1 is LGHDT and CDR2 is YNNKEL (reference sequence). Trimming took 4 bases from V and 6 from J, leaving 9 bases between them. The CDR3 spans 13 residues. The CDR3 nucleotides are TGTGCCAGCAGCCCCCTAGAGCCCGGGGAGCTGTTTTTT. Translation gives CASSPLEPGELFF.

The CDR3 nucleotides read TGTGCCTGGGCGGTAGACCGGCAAGAGACCCAGTACTTC. This translates into CAWAVDRQETQYF. This chain joins TRBV30 and TRBJ2-5; no clear D. Trimming took off 5 bases at V and 2 bases at J, with 12 bases between the two ends. The CDR3 extends over 13 amino acids. Germline V lookup: CDR1 GTSNPN, CDR2 SVGIG (reference sequence).

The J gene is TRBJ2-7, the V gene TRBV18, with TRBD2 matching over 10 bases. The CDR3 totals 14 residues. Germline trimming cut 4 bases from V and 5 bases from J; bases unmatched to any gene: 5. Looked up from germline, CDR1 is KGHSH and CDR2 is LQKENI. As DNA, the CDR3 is TGTGCCAGCTCACTAGGACTAGCGGTGAACGAGCAGTACTTC. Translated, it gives CASSLGLAVNEQYF.

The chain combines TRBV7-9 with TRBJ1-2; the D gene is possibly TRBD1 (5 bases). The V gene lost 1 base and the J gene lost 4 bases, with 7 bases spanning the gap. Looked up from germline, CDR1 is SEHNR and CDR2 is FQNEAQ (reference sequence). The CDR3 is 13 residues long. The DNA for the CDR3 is TGTGCCAGCAGCTTAGAAGGGACCTATGGCTACACCTTC. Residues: CASSLEGTYGYTF.

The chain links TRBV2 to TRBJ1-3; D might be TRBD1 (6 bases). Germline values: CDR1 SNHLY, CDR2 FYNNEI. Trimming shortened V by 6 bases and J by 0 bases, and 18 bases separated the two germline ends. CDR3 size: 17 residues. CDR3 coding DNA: TGTGCCAGCAGGCGCGACAGGCTCGAATTCTCTGGAAACACCATATATTTT. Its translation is CASRRDRLEFSGNTIYF. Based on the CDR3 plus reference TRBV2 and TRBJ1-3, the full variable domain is EPEVTQTPSHQVTQMGQEVILRCVPISNHLYFYWYRQILGQKVEFLVSFYNNEISEKSEIFDDQFSVERPDGSNFTLKIRSTKLEDSAMYFCASRRDRLEFSGNTIYFGEGSWLTVV.

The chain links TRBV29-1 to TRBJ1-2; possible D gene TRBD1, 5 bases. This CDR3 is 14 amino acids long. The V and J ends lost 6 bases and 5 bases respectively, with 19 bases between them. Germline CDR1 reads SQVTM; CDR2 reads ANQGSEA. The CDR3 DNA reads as TGCAGCGTACCGGTCCGGGGCCGGGGTTATGGCTACACCTTC. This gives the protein CSVPVRGRGYGYTF.

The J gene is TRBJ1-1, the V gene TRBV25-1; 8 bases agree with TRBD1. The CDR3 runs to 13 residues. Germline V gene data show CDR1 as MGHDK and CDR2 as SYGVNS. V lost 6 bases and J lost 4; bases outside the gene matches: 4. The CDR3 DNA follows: TGTGCCAGCAGCGGACAGGGAGGCACTGAAGCTTTCTTT. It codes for CASSGQGGTEAFF. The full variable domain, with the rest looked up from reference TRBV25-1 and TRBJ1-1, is EADIYQTPRYLVIGTGKKITLECSQTMGHDKMYWYQQDPGMELHLIHYSYGVNSTEKGDLSSESTVSRIRTEHFPLTLESARPSHTSQYLCASSGQGGTEAFFGQGTRLTVV.

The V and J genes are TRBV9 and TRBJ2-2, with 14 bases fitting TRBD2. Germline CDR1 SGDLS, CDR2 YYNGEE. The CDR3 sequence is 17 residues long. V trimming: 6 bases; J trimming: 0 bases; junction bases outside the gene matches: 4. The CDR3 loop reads CASTKGLAGANTGELFF. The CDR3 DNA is TGTGCCAGCACCAAGGGACTAGCGGGAGCGAACACCGGGGAGCTGTTTTTT.

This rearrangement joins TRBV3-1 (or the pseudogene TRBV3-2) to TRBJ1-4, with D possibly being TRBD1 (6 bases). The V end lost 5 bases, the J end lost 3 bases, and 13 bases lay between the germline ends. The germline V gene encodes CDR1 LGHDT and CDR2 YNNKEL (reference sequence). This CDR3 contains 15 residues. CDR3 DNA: TGTGCCAGCAGCGAACGGGGGCGACCTAATGAAAAACTGTTTTTT. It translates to CASSERGRPNEKLFF.

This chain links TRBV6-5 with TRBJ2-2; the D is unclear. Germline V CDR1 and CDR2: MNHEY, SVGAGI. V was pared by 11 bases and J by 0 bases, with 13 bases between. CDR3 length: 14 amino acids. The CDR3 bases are TGTGCCGCCGCCGGAATTTCGAACACCGGGGAGCTGTTTTTT. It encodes CAAAGISNTGELFF.

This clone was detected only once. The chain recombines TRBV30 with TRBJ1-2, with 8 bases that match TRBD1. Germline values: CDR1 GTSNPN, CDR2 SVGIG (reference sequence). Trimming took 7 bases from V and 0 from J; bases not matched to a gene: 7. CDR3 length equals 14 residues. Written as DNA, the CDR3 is TGTGCCTCCGAAACGACAGGGGCTAACTATGGCTACACCTTC. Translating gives CASETTGANYGYTF.

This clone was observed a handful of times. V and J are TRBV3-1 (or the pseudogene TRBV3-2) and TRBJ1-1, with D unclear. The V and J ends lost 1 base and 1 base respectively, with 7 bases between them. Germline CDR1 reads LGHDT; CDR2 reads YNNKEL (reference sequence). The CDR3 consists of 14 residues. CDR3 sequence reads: CASSQGPRNTEAFF. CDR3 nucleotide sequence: TGTGCCAGCAGCCAAGGTCCAAGGAACACTGAAGCTTTCTTT.

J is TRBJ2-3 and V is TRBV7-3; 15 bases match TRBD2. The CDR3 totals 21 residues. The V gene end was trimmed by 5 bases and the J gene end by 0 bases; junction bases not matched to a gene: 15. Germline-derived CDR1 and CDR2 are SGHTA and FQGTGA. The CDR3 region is CASSLKALGTSGGTSTDTQYF. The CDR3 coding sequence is TGTGCCAGCAGCCTTAAGGCCCTCGGGACTAGCGGGGGGACTAGCACAGATACGCAGTATTTT. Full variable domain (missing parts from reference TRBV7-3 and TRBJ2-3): GAGVSQTPSNKVTEKGKYVELRCDPISGHTALYWYRQSLGQGPEFLIYFQGTGAADDSGLPNDRFFAVRPEGSVSTLKIQRTERGDSAVYLCASSLKALGTSGGTSTDTQYFGPGTRLTVL.

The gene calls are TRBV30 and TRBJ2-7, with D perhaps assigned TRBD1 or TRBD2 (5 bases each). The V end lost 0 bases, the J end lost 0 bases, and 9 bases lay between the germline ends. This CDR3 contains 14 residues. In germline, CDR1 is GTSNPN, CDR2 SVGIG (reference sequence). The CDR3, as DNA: TGTGCCTGGAGTGTTTCAGGGAGCTCCTACGAGCAGTACTTC. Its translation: CAWSVSGSSYEQYF.